The clone carrying this T cell receptor beta chain occurred a few times. With 6 bases clipped from V and 2 bases from J, the junction kept 7 bases outside the gene matches. CDR3 size: 14 residues. Germline values: CDR1 SGHRS, CDR2 YFSETQ. These data belong to a study of cytomegalovirus exposure and HLA in healthy donors. PCR was performed using 60 Vbeta and 13 Jbeta primers. This table comes from immunoSEQ multiplex PCR, and its TCRdb copy is limited to in-frame clones, with some not included. Of 110,000 to 150,000 clones listed, over 8% are singletons. V usage is TRBV5-1 and J usage is TRBJ2-5, with 7 bases identical to TRBD1. The specimen sequenced was PBMCs. The clonotype comes from a male donor in good health and CMV-seronegative. The CDR3 region is CASNQGERQETQYF. The CDR3 DNA is TGCGCCAGCAACCAGGGGGAAAGGCAAGAGACCCAGTACTTC.